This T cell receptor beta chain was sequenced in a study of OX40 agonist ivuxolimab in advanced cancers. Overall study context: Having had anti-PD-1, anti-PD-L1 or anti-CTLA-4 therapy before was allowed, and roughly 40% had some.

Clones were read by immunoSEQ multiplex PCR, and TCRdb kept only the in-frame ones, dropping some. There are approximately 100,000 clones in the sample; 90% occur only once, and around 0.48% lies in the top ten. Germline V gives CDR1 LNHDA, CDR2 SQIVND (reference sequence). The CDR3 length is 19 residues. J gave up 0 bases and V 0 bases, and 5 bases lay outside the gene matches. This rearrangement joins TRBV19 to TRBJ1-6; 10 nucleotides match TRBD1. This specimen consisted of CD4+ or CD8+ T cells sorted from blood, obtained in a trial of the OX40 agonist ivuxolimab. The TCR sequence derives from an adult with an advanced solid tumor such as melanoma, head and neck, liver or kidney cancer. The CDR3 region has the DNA TGTGCCAGTAGTATAGAGGGACAGGGGACCAGCTCCTATAATTCACCCCTCCACTTT. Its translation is CASSIEGQGTSSYNSPLHF.